The 6 T cell receptor beta chains in this list originate from one sample, sequenced in a study of brain T cells in children with intractable seizures. Stated time point: blood from clinic visit 5 months post-surgery; TSC patient then seizure free. The protocol was immunoSEQ multiplex PCR, while the TCRdb copy is restricted to in-frame clones and leaves out a portion. The data contain around 340,000 clones, 93% of them singletons. The sequences come from peripheral blood, collected 4 to 5 months after surgery. These receptors were taken from a boy younger than two with tuberous sclerosis and intractable seizures.

The V and J genes are TRBV11-3 and TRBJ2-7; D possibly corresponds to TRBD1 (5 bases). V was trimmed by 5 bases and J by 3 bases, leaving 20 bases between them. CDR3 length equals 16 residues. Germline V gives CDR1 SGHNT, CDR2 YENEEA. The CDR3 DNA sequence: TGTGCCAGCAGCGTCTGGGGCCGCTCCCTAGACTACGAGCAGTACTTC. Translated, it gives CASSVWGRSLDYEQYF.

The chain carries TRBV4-1 and TRBJ1-1; D not certain. The CDR3 spans 14 residues. V gave up 1 base and J gave up 4 bases, with 10 bases separating them. Germline V gene sequence: CDR1 MGHRA, CDR2 YSYEKL. CDR3 sequence reads: CASSQGLGSTEAFF. In nucleotides, the CDR3 is TGCGCCAGCAGCCAAGGGCTCGGGAGCACTGAAGCTTTCTTT.

This chain connects TRBV5-4 to TRBJ2-3; 9 bases match TRBD1. V lost 3 bases to trimming and J lost 1 base; unmatched junction nucleotides: 3. CDR1 is SGHNT and CDR2 is YYREEE in the germline V gene (reference sequence). There are 15 residues in the CDR3. The DNA of the CDR3 is TGTGCCAGCAGCTGGACAGGGGAGGGCACAGATACGCAGTATTTT. This codes for CASSWTGEGTDTQYF. Supplemented by reference TRBV5-4 and TRBJ2-3, the full variable domain reads ETGVTQSPTHLIKTRGQQVTLRCSSQSGHNTVSWYQQALGQGPQFIFQYYREEENGRGNFPPRFSGLQFPNYSSELNVNALELDDSALYLCASSWTGEGTDTQYFGPGTRLTVL.

V gene TRBV30 combines with J gene TRBJ2-7; D remains unclear. The CDR3 is made up of 13 amino acids. From germline, CDR1 is GTSNPN and CDR2 SVGIG (reference sequence). Trimming pared 2 bases from V and 4 bases from J, leaving 12 bases between. The DNA for the CDR3 is TGTGCCTGGAGTTCGTCGTTCCATTACGAGCAGTACTTC. Its protein product is CAWSSSFHYEQYF.

This chain connects TRBV6-1 to TRBJ2-7; 9 nucleotides agree with TRBD1. Germline V lookup: CDR1 MNHNS, CDR2 SASEGT. V was pared by 3 bases and J by 2 bases, with 2 bases of the junction left unmatched. CDR3 length: 14 amino acids. The CDR3 DNA is TGTGCCAGCAGTGACCGGGACAGGGCCTACGAGCAGTACTTC. This gives the protein CASSDRDRAYEQYF.

The V and J genes are TRBV13 and TRBJ2-1, with D possibly TRBD1 on 6 matching bases. CDR3 size: 16 residues. Germline lookup yields CDR1 PRHDT and CDR2 FYEKMQ (reference sequence). V was clipped by 2 bases and J by 4 bases, with 15 bases between them. The CDR3 DNA reads as TGTGCCAGCAGCTTATCATTGTGGGGGCTATACAATGAGCAGTTCTTC. Translation gives CASSLSLWGLYNEQFF.